The count of the clone carrying this T cell receptor (beta chain) is one. The data stem from a study of early T cells in non-severe SARS-CoV-2 infection. Germline CDR1 reads SNHLY; CDR2 reads FYNNEI. The CDR3 covers 12 residues. The V end lost 8 bases, the J end lost 8 bases, and 12 bases lay between the germline ends. MiXCR, run by TCRdb on the 5' RACE reads, gives a single entry per CDR3 protein. The sample yields about 60,000 distinct CDR3 sequences, around 9% seen once. This TCR was recovered from an adult who was a healthcare worker with PCR-confirmed SARS-CoV-2 infection or an uninfected control (not recorded which). V is TRBV2 and J is TRBJ1-4; D unresolved. The sequencing sample was made of whole blood. CDR3 bases: TGTGCCAGCCGTGTCTACGGGGAAAAACTGTTTTTT. Its translation: CASRVYGEKLFF.